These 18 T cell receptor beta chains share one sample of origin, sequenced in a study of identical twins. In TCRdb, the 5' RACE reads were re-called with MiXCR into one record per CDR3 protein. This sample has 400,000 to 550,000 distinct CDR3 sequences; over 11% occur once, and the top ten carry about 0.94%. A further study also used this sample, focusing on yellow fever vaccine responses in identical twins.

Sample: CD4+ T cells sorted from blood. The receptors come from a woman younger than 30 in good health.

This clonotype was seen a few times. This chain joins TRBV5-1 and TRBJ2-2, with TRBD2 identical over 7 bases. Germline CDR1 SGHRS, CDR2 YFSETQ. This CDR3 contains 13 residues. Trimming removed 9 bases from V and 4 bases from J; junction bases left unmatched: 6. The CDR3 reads CATKRGGTGELFF. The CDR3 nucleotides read TGCGCCACCAAGCGGGGTGGCACCGGGGAGCTGTTTTTT.

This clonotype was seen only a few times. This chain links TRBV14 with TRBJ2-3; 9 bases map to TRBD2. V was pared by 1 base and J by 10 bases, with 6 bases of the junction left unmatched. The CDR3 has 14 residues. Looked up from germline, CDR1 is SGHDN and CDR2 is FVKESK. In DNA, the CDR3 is TGTGCCAGCAGCCAAGCCCTAGCGGGGTCCCCGCAGTATTTT. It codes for CASSQALAGSPQYF.

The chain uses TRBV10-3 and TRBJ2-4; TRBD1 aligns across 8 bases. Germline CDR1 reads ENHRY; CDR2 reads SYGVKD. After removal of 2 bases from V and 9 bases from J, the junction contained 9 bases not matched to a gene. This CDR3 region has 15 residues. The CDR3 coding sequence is TGTGCCATCAGTGAGGCGAAACAGGGGGTGGGCATTCAGTACTTC. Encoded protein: CAISEAKQGVGIQYF.

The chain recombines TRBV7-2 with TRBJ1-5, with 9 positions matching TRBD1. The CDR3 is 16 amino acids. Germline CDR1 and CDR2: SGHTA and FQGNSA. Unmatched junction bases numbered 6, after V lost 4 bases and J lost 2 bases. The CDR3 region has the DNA TGTGCCAGCAGCTCAAAAACAGGGGGCGGCAATCAGCCCCAGCATTTT. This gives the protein CASSSKTGGGNQPQHF. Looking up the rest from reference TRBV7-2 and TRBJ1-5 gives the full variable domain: GAGVSQSPSNKVTEKGKDVELRCDPISGHTALYWYRQSLGQGLEFLIYFQGNSAPDKSGLPSDRFSAERTGGSVSTLTIQRTQQEDSAVYLCASSSKTGGGNQPQHFGDGTRLSIL.

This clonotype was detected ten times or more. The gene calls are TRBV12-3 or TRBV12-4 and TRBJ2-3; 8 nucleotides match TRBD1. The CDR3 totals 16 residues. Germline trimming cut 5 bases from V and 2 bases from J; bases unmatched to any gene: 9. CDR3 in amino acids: CASSPPGTGITDTQYF. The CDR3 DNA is TGTGCCAGCAGTCCGCCCGGGACAGGCATCACAGATACGCAGTATTTT.

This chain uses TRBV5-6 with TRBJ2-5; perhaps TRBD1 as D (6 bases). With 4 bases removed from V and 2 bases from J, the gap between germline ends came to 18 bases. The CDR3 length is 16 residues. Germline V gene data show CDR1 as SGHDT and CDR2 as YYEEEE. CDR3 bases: TGTGCCAGCAGCGTAACTCAACAGGGCGTACAAGAGACCCAGTACTTC. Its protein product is CASSVTQQGVQETQYF.

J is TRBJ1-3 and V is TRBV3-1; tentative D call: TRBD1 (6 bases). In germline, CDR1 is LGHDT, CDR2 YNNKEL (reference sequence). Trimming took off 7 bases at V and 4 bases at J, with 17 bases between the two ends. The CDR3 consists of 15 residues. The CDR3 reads CASTPRTGNGNTIYF. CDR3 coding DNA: TGTGCCAGCACCCCCAGAACAGGGAACGGAAACACCATATATTTT.

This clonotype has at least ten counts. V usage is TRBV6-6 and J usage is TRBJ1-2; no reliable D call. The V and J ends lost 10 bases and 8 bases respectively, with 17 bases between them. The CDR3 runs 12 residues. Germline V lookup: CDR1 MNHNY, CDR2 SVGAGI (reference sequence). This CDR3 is CATNNVGEGYTF. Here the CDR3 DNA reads TGTGCCACCAATAACGTCGGGGAAGGCTACACCTTC.

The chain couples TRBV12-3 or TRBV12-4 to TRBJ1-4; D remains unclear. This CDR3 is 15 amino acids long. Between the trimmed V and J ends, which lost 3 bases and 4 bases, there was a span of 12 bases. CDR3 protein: CASSFKTVFNEKLFF. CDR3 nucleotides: TGTGCCAGCAGTTTTAAGACGGTGTTTAATGAAAAACTGTTTTTT.

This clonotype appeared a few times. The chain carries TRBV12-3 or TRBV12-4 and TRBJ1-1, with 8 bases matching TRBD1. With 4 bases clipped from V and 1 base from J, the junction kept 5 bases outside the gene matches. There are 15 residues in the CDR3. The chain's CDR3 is CASSSRTGRNTEAFF. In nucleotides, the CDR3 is TGTGCCAGCAGTTCCCGGACAGGGCGGAACACTGAAGCTTTCTTT.

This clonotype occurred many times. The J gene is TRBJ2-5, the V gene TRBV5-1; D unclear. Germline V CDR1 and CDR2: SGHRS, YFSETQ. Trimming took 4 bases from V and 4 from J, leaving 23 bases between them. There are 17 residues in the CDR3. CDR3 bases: TGCGCCAGCAGCACCAGTCGGGTGAAGATGGGAAGAGAGACCCAGTACTTC. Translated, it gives CASSTSRVKMGRETQYF.

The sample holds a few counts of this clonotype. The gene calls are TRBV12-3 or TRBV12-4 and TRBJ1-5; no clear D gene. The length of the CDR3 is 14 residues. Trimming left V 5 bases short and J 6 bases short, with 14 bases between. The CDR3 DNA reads TGTGCCAGCAGTCAACGCTCAGCGGGTCAGCCCCAGCATTTT. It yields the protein CASSQRSAGQPQHF.

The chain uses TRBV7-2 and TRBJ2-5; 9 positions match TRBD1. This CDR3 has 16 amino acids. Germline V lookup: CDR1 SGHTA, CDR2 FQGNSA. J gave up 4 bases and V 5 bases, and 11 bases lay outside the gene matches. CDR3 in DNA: TGTGCCAGCAGCAGCCGGGACAGGGTCTTAGGAGAGACCCAGTACTTC. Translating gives CASSSRDRVLGETQYF.

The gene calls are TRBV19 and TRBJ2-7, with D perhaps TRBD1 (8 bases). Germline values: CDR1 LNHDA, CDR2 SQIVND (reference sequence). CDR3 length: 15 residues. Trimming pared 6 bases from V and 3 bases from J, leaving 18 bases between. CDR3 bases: TGTGCCAGTAGCCAAGACAGGGGAGGGGGCTACGAGCAGTACTTC. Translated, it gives CASSQDRGGGYEQYF.

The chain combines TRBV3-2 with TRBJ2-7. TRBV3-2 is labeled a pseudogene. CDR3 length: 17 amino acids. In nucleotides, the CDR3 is TGTGCCTGCAGCCGAGACCTTGGGTGGGTAAGCTCCTACGAGCAGTACTTC. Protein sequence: CACSRDLGWVSSYEQYF.

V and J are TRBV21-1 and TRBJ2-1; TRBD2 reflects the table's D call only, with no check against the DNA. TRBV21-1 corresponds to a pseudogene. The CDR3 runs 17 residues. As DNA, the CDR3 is TGTGCCAGCAGTCCCTTTGAAGGACTAGCGGCCTACAATGAGCAGTTCTTC. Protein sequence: CASSPFEGLAAYNEQFF.

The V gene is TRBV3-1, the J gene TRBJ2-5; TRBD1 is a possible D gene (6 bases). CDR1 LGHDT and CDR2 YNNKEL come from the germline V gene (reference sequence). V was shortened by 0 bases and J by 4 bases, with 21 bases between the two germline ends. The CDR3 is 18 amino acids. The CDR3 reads CASSQDLGAALRPETQYF. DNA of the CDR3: TGTGCCAGCAGCCAAGATTTGGGGGCGGCCCTGAGGCCAGAGACCCAGTACTTC.

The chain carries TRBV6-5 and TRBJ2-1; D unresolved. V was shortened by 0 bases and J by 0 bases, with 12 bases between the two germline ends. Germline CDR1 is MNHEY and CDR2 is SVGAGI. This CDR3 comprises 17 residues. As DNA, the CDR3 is TGTGCCAGCAGTTACTCGATACGAGATTACTCCTACAATGAGCAGTTCTTC. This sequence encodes CASSYSIRDYSYNEQFF.